This T cell receptor beta chain was captured in a study of CD8 T cells in ankylosing spondylitis. As for this clonotype: Its target is unknown.

CDR1 is MDHEN and CDR2 is SYDVKM in the germline V gene. The V gene end was trimmed by 6 bases and the J gene end by 7 bases; junction bases not matched to a gene: 4. This CDR3 is built from 13 residues. TCRdb reprocessed the 5' RACE reads via MiXCR and lists one record per CDR3 protein. The sample includes approximately 550,000 distinct CDR3 sequences, roughly 12% of them seen just once. Regarding the study as a whole: Seemingly characteristic of ankylosing spondylitis blood was a TCR beta motif consisting of about 8 highly homologous variants.

The material sequenced was blood, either unsorted or a sorted T cell fraction (not recorded which). The receptor's source is a male donor with ankylosing spondylitis. The chain has TRBV28 and TRBJ2-1; 9 positions agree with TRBD1. The CDR3 coding sequence is TGTGCCAGCAGGGGCGGGACAGGGAATGAGCAGTTCTTC. Protein product: CASRGGTGNEQFF.